This TCR beta chain was documented in a study of CD8 T cells in Susac syndrome. Matched for age and sex, the controls were healthy donors. Reverse transcription of roughly 0.5 to 1 ug RNA was performed with random hexamers. By means of immunoSEQ multiplex PCR, TCR beta CDR3 spanning 54 Vbeta and 13 Jbeta underwent amplification. TCRdb fed the immunoSEQ multiplex PCR reads into MiXCR, producing one record per CDR3 protein. The sample includes 120,000 to 150,000 distinct CDR3 sequences, around 94% of them seen just once. This receptor was taken from a human donor in good health. Sample: CD4+ T cells from PBMCs.

This chain's CDR3 is CSAIRREGEKLFF. CDR3 nucleotides: TGCAGTGCTATACGACGAGAGGGTGAAAAACTGTTTTTT. J is TRBJ1-4 and V is TRBV20-1, with D hard to call. The CDR3 extends over 13 amino acids. V lost 4 bases and J lost 7, with 13 bases in between. Germline V gene lookup returns CDR1 DFQATT and CDR2 SNEGSKA (reference sequence).